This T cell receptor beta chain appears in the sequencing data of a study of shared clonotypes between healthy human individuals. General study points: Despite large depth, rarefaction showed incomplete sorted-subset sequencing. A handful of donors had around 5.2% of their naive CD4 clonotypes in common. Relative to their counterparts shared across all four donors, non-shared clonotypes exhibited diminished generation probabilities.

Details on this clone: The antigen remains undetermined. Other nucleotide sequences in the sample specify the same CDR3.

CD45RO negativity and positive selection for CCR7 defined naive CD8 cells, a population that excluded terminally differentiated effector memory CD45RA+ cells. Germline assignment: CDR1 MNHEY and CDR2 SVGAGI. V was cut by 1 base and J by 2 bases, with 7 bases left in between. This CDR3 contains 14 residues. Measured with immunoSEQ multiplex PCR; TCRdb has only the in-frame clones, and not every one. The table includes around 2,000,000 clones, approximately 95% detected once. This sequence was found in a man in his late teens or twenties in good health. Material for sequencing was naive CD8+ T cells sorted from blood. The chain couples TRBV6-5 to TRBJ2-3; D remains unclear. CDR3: CASSYFGSTDTQYF. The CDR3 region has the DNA TGTGCCAGCAGTTACTTCGGATCCACAGATACGCAGTATTTT.